This T cell receptor (beta chain) originates from a study of cytomegalovirus exposure and HLA in healthy donors. General study findings and limits: Beyond CMV serostatus, there was no information to go on about immune exposure. It emerged from a later analysis that several of the most significant clusters appeared to be linked to common viral pathogens. A later analysis linked a missense variant in DCLRE1C to the trimming of TCR beta V and J genes.

Comments on this clone: Antigen: not known.

Germline V gene lookup returns CDR1 GTSNPN and CDR2 SVGIG (reference sequence). Trimming cost V 1 base and J 7 bases, with 11 bases left between them. CDR3 length: 13 residues. This PCR relied on a set of 60 Vbeta primers and 13 Jbeta primers. Sequenced by immunoSEQ multiplex PCR; TCRdb stores in-frame clones only, minus some. Counted here are more than 90,000 clones, roughly 85% occurring once; the ten biggest clones make up 22%. The source is a man aged 25 to 40 in good health and CMV-seropositive. Sequencing was performed on PBMCs. This chain joins TRBV30 and TRBJ1-5; a possible D gene is TRBD1 (6 bases). CDR3 coding DNA: TGTGCCTGGAGTGGACAGGTGGGACAGCCCCAGCATTTT. It specifies CAWSGQVGQPQHF.